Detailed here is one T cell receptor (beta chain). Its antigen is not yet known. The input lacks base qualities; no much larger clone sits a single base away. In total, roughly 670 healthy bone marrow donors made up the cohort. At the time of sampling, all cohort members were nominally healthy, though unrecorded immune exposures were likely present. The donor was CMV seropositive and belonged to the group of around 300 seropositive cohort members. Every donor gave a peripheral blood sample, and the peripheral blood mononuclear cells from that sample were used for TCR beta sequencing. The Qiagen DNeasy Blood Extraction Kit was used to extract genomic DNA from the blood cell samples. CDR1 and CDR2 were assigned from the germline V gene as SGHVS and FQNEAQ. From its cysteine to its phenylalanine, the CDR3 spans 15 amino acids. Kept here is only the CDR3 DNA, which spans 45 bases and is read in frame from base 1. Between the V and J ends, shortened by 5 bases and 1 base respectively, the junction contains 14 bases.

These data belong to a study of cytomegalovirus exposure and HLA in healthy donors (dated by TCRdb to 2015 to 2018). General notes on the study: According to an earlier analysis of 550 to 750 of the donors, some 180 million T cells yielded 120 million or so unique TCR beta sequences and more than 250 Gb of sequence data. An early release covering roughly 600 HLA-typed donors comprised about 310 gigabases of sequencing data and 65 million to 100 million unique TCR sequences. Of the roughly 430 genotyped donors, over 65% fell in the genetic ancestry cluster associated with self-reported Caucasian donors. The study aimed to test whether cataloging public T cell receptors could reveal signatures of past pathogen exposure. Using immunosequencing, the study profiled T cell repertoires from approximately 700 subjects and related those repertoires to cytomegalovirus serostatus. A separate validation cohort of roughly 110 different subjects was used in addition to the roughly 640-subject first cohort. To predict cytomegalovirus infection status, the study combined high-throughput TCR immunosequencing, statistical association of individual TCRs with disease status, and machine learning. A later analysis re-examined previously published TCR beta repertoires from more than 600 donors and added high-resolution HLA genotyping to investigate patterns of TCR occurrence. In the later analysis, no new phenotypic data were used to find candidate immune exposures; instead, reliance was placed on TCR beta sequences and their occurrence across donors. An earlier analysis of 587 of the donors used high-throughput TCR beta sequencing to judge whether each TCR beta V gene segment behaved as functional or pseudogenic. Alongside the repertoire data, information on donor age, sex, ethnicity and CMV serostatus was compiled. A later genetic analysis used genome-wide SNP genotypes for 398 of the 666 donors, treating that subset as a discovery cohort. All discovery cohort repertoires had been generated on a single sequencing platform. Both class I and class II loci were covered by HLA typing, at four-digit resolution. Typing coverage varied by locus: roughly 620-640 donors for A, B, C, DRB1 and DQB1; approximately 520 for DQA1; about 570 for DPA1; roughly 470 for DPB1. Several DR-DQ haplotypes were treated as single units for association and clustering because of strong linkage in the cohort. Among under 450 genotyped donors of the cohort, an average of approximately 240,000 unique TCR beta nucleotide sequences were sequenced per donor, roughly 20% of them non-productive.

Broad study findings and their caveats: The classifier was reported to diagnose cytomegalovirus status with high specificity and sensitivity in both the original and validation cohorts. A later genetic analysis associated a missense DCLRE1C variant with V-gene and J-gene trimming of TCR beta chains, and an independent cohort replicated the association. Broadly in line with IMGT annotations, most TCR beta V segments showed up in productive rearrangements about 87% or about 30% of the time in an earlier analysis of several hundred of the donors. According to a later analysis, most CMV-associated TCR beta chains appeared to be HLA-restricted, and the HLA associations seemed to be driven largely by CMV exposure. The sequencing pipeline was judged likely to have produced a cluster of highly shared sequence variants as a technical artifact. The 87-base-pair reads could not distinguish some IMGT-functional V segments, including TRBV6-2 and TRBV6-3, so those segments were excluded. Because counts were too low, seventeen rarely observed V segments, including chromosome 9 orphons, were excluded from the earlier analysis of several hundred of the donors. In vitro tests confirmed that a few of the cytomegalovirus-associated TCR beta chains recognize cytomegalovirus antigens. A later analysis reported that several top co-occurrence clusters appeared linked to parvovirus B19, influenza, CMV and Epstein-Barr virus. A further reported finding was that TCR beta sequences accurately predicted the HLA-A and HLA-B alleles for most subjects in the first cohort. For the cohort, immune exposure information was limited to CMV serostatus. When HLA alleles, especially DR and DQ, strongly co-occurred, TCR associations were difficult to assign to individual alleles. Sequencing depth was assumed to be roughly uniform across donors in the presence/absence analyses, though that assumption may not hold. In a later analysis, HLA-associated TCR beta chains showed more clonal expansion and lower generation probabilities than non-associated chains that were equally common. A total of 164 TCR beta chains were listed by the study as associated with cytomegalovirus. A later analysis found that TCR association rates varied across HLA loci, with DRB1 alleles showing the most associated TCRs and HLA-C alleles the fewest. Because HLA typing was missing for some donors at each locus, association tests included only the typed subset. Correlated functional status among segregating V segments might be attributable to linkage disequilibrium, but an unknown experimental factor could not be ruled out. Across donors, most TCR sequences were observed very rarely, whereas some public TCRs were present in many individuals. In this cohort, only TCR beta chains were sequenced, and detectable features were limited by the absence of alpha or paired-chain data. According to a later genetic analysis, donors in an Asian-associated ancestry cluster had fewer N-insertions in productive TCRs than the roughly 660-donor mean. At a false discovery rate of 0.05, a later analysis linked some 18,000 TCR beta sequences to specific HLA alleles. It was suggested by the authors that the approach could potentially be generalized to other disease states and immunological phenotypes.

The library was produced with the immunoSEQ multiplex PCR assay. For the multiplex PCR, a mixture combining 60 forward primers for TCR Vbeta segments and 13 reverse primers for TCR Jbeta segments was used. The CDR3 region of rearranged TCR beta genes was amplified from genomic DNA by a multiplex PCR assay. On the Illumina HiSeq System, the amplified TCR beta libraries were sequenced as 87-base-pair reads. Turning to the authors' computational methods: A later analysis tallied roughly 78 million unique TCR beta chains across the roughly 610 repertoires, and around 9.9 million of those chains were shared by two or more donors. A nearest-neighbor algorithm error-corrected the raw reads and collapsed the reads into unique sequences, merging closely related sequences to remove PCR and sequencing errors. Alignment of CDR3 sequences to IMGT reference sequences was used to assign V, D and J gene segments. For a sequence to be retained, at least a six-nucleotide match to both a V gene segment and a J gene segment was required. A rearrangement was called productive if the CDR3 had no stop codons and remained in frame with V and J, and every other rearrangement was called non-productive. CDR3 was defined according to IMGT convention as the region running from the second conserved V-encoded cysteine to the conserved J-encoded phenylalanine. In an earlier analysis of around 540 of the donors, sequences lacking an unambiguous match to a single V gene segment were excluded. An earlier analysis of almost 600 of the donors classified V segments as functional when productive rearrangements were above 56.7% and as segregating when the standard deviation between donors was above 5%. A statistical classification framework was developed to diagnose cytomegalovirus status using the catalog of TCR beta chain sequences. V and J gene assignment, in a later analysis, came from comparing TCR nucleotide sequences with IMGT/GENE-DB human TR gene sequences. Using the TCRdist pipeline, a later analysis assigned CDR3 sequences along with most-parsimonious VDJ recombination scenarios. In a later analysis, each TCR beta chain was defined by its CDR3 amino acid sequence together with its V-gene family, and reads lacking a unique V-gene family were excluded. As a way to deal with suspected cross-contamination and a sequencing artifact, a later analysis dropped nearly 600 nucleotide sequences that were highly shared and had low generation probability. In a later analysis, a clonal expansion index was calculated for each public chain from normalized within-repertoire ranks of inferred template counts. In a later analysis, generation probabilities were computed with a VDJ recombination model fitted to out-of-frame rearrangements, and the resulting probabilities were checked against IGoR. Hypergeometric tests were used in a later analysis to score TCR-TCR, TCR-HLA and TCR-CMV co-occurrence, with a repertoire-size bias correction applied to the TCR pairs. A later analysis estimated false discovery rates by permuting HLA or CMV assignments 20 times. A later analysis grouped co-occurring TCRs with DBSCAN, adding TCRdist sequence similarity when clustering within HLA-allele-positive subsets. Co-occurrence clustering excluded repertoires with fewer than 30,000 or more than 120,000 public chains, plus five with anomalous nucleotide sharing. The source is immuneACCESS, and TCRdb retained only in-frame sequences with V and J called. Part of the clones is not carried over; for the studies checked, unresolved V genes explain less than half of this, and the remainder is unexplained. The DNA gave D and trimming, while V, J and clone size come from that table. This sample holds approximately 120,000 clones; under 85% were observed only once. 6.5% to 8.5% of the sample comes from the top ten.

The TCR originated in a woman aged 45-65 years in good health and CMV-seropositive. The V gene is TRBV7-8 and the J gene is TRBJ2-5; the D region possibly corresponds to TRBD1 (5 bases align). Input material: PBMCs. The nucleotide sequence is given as TGTGCCAGCAGCGTGACTGGGGCCCCCCAAGAGACCCAGTACTTC. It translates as CASSVTGAPQETQYF.